Below, 27 T cell receptor beta chains from the same sample are listed, as sequenced in a study of human T cells and chemical hapten exposure. TCRdb independently ran MiXCR on the RACE reads; one entry per CDR3 protein. The table lists tens of thousands of distinct CDR3 sequences, approximately 7.6% of them singletons, with 1% to 1.5% in the top ten. The time point is: pre-sensitization, week 0. Specified treatment: therapeutic diphenylcyclopropenone sensitization with weekly scalp DPC. Sample: whole blood, taken in connection with sensitization to the hapten diphenylcyclopropenone (DPC). The receptor source for this set is a woman aged 45-60 years with alopecia areata. Some clones in this sample may be carry-over from other donors' samples.

This clonotype is medium-sized. V gene TRBV12-3 or TRBV12-4 combines with J gene TRBJ2-3, with TRBD2 matching 15 bases. The CDR3 is 15 residues long. V lost 4 bases to trimming and J lost 7 bases; unmatched junction nucleotides: 3. The CDR3 DNA reads as TGTGCCAGCAGTTCCGGGACTAGCGGGAGGCATACGCAGTATTTT. It translates to CASSSGTSGRHTQYF.

Ten or more counts support this clonotype. The genes are TRBV2 and TRBJ2-7; D not certain. Germline CDR1 SNHLY, CDR2 FYNNEI. The CDR3 extends over 14 amino acids. The germline V and J ends were trimmed by 1 base and 5 bases, with 12 bases remaining between them. This CDR3 is CASSEEFGYHEQYF. CDR3 in DNA: TGTGCCAGCAGTGAAGAGTTTGGGTACCACGAGCAGTACTTC.

This clonotype was counted between two and nine times. V is TRBV7-3 and J is TRBJ2-3, with 13 bases that match TRBD2. Losses at the gene ends were 5 bases for V and 4 bases for J; bases not matched to a gene: 6. The CDR3 is made up of 16 amino acids. CDR1 is SGHTA, CDR2 FQGTGA, per germline. As DNA, the CDR3 is TGTGCCAGCAGCCCTAGGACTAGCGGGAGCCCAGATACGCAGTATTTT. The encoded protein is CASSPRTSGSPDTQYF.

This chain connects TRBV28 to TRBJ2-7, with 11 positions matching TRBD2. The ends lost 6 bases at V and 0 bases at J; junction bases unmatched: 1. Looked up from germline, CDR1 is MDHEN and CDR2 is SYDVKM. The CDR3 length is 14 residues. The CDR3 is CASRGLAGSYEQYF. The CDR3 bases are TGTGCCAGCAGAGGACTAGCGGGCTCCTACGAGCAGTACTTC.

In its sample, this clonotype was seen many times. The chain employs TRBV19 and TRBJ2-1, with D possibly TRBD2 on 5 matching bases. Germline CDR1 and CDR2: LNHDA and SQIVND (reference sequence). The germline V and J ends were trimmed by 4 bases and 2 bases, with 12 bases remaining between them. CDR3 length: 15 residues. CDR3 loop: CASSRPGLPYNEQFF. DNA for the CDR3: TGTGCCAGTAGTAGACCAGGACTGCCCTACAATGAGCAGTTCTTC.

This clonotype was counted a few times. This chain connects TRBV2 to TRBJ2-7; D is perhaps TRBD1 or TRBD2 (5 bases each). The CDR3 runs 15 residues. Germline assignment: CDR1 SNHLY and CDR2 FYNNEI. The ends were cut back, 6 bases at V and 0 bases at J, with 15 bases in the middle. The CDR3 coding sequence is TGTGCCAGCAGCCAACCCACGGGGCTCTCCTACGAGCAGTACTTC. This sequence encodes CASSQPTGLSYEQYF.

This clonotype came up many times. The V gene is TRBV20-1, the J gene TRBJ2-5, with D maybe TRBD1 (5 bases). With 2 bases removed from V and 1 base from J, the gap between germline ends came to 8 bases. Germline CDR1 and CDR2: DFQATT and SNEGSKA (reference sequence). This CDR3 has 13 amino acids. The CDR3 bases are TGCAGTGCTAGAAAGGGGATCCAAGAGACCCAGTACTTC. Its protein is CSARKGIQETQYF.

This clonotype was seen at least ten times. The chain carries TRBV7-3 and TRBJ1-4; D is ambiguous. The CDR3 has 17 residues. Between the trimmed V and J ends, which lost 2 bases and 0 bases, there was a span of 13 bases. From germline, CDR1 is SGHTA and CDR2 FQGTGA. The CDR3 DNA follows: TGTGCCAGCAGCTTATGGGTGGGCAGCCCAACTAATGAAAAACTGTTTTTT. The encoded protein is CASSLWVGSPTNEKLFF.

There are many counts of this clonotype. The chain has TRBV10-2 and TRBJ1-4, with D maybe TRBD1 (5 bases). The germline gives CDR1 WSHSY, CDR2 SAAADI. Trimming left V 6 bases short and J 4 bases short, with 9 bases between. CDR3 size: 13 residues. CDR3 DNA sequence: TGCGCCAGCAGGAAGGACATTAATGAAAAACTGTTTTTT. Protein product: CASRKDINEKLFF.

The sample holds many counts of this clonotype. V usage is TRBV20-1 and J usage is TRBJ1-5, with D unclear. The CDR3 is 15 amino acids. Between the trimmed V and J ends, which lost 0 bases and 1 base, there was a span of 10 bases. The germline V gene encodes CDR1 DFQATT and CDR2 SNEGSKA (reference sequence). The CDR3 region is CSARDRRESNQPQHF. CDR3 in DNA: TGCAGTGCTAGAGATCGGAGGGAGAGCAATCAGCCCCAGCATTTT.

This clonotype was recorded at least ten times. This chain uses TRBV20-1 with TRBJ2-2; TRBD1 might be the D (6 bases). Trimming pared 1 base from V and 4 bases from J, leaving 10 bases between. This CDR3 contains 14 residues. Germline values: CDR1 DFQATT, CDR2 SNEGSKA (reference sequence). The CDR3: CSARAWGLTGELFF. The CDR3 nucleotides are TGCAGTGCTAGAGCCTGGGGGCTCACCGGGGAGCTGTTTTTT.

The table lists this clonotype with a few counts. The V and J genes are TRBV6-5 and TRBJ2-6, with 7 positions matching TRBD2. This CDR3 region has 17 residues. The junction had 11 bases not matched to a gene; V was cut back by 8 bases and J by 1 base. Germline loops: CDR1 MNHEY, CDR2 SVGAGI. The DNA of the CDR3 is TGTGCCAGCGGGGCGGGGAGGGTAACGTCTGGGGCCAACGTCCTGACTTTC. This sequence encodes CASGAGRVTSGANVLTF.

The rearrangement links TRBV28 to TRBJ2-1; D remains unclear. The CDR3 length is 14 residues. Germline loops: CDR1 MDHEN, CDR2 SYDVKM. V dropped 2 bases and J dropped 5 bases, with 10 bases sitting between them. The CDR3 is CASSLTLVNNEQFF. The CDR3 DNA is TGTGCCAGCAGTTTAACGCTAGTAAACAATGAGCAGTTCTTC.

The rearrangement uses TRBV19 and TRBJ2-7, with D perhaps given as TRBD1 or TRBD2 (5 bases each). In germline, CDR1 is LNHDA, CDR2 SQIVND (reference sequence). V dropped 3 bases and J dropped 3 bases, with 12 bases sitting between them. CDR3 length: 14 residues. The CDR3: CASSMGDGRYEQYF. Written as DNA, the CDR3 is TGTGCCAGTAGTATGGGGGACGGCCGCTACGAGCAGTACTTC. The whole variable domain, filled in from reference TRBV19 and TRBJ2-7, reads DGGITQSPKYLFRKEGQNVTLSCEQNLNHDAMYWYRQDPGQGLRLIYYSQIVNDFQKGDIAEGYSVSREKKESFPLTVTSAQKNPTAFYLCASSMGDGRYEQYFGPGTRLTVT.

This clonotype was counted ten times or more. V and J are TRBV18 and TRBJ2-7; 8 positions match TRBD2. There are 14 residues in the CDR3. Germline CDR1 reads KGHSH; CDR2 reads LQKENI. The V segment lost 3 bases and the J segment 1 base; nucleotides outside the gene matches: 2. The CDR3 is CASSPTGGSYEQYF. For the CDR3, the DNA is TGTGCCAGCTCACCGACGGGAGGGTCCTACGAGCAGTACTTC.

The table lists this clonotype with many counts. The chain couples TRBV7-3 to TRBJ1-1; D is perhaps TRBD1 (5 bases). This CDR3 region has 14 residues. V was shortened by 5 bases and J by 11 bases, with 21 bases between the two germline ends. Germline V CDR1 and CDR2: SGHTA, FQGTGA. CDR3 amino acids: CASSPKGQAGTAFF. The CDR3 nucleotides read TGTGCCAGCAGCCCAAAGGGCCAAGCGGGGACGGCTTTCTTT.

This clonotype was observed a few times. The chain combines TRBV12-3 or TRBV12-4 with TRBJ2-3; D gene uncertain. This CDR3 comprises 15 residues. The V and J ends lost 8 bases and 0 bases respectively, with 15 bases between them. The CDR3 DNA is TGTGCCAGCCTCTCGTCGGGCAGGAGCACAGATACGCAGTATTTT. It translates to CASLSSGRSTDTQYF.

This clonotype was seen a handful of times. The chain uses TRBV18 and TRBJ1-3; D is perhaps TRBD1 (5 bases). The ends were cut back, 3 bases at V and 0 bases at J, with 18 bases in the middle. Germline lookup yields CDR1 KGHSH and CDR2 LQKENI. The CDR3 extends over 18 amino acids. The CDR3 sequence: CASSPQWRQRSSGNTIYF. The DNA for the CDR3 is TGTGCCAGCTCACCCCAGTGGAGACAGCGGAGCTCTGGAAACACCATATATTTT.

This clonotype counts as medium-sized. This chain's CDR3 is CASSLGYAYGYTF. The CDR3 region has the DNA TGCGCCAGCAGCTTGGGGTACGCCTATGGCTACACCTTC. The rearrangement links TRBV5-1 to TRBJ1-2; D gene unclear. Germline loops: CDR1 SGHRS, CDR2 YFSETQ. V gave up 0 bases and J gave up 4 bases, with 7 bases separating them. The CDR3 length is 13 residues.

This clonotype has ten or more counts. The J gene is TRBJ2-7, the V gene TRBV6-2 or TRBV6-3; a weak D match, TRBD2 (7 bases). This CDR3 has 15 residues. Germline lookup yields CDR1 MNHEY and CDR2 SVGEGT. V was cut by 6 bases and J by 5 bases, with 20 bases left in between. The CDR3 nucleotides read TGTGCCAGCAGCTCTGGGGGGGCGATTCGTAACGAGCAGTACTTC. Encoded protein: CASSSGGAIRNEQYF.

This clonotype has at least ten counts. The V and J genes are TRBV12-3 or TRBV12-4 and TRBJ1-4; D is perhaps TRBD1 (6 bases). With 5 bases removed from V and 0 bases from J, the gap between germline ends came to 7 bases. The CDR3 covers 14 residues. CDR3: CASSDRPTNEKLFF. As DNA, the CDR3 is TGTGCCAGCAGTGACAGGCCAACTAATGAAAAACTGTTTTTT.

This clonotype was seen only a few times. The genes are TRBV5-1 and TRBJ2-5; no clear D. Looked up from germline, CDR1 is SGHRS and CDR2 is YFSETQ. The CDR3 runs 17 residues. Trimming pared 0 bases from V and 0 bases from J, leaving 15 bases between. Written as DNA, the CDR3 is TGCGCCAGCAGCTTGGCCCCTCCCGGACGGAACCAAGAGACCCAGTACTTC. It encodes CASSLAPPGRNQETQYF. Full variable domain (remainder filled in from reference TRBV5-1 and TRBJ2-5): KAGVTQTPRYLIKTRGQQVTLSCSPISGHRSVSWYQQTPGQGLQFLFEYFSETQRNKGNFPGRFSGRQFSNSRSEMNVSTLELGDSALYLCASSLAPPGRNQETQYFGPGTRLLVL.

This clonotype came up a few times. The chain carries TRBV18 and TRBJ2-3; TRBD2 matches 10 bases. The CDR3 totals 15 residues. Germline V CDR1 and CDR2: KGHSH, LQKENI. J gave up 5 bases and V 2 bases, and 4 bases lay outside the gene matches. CDR3 in DNA: TGTGCCAGCTCACCAAGCGGGAGGGTCGGAGATACGCAGTATTTT. Protein product: CASSPSGRVGDTQYF. The whole variable domain, remainder taken from reference TRBV18 and TRBJ2-3, is NAGVMQNPRHLVRRRGQEARLRCSPMKGHSHVYWYRQLPEEGLKFMVYLQKENIIDESGMPKERFSAEFPKEGPSILRIQQVVRGDSAAYFCASSPSGRVGDTQYFGPGTRLTVL.

This clonotype came up many times. The chain links TRBV7-6 to TRBJ2-3; TRBD2 might be the D (6 bases). Germline CDR1 reads SGHVS; CDR2 reads FNYEAQ. The CDR3 has 16 amino acids. Trimming removed 1 base from V and 8 bases from J, with 19 bases in between. CDR3 sequence: CASSLVAAAEGSTQYF. CDR3 coding DNA: TGTGCCAGCAGCTTAGTGGCAGCGGCGGAGGGTAGTACGCAGTATTTT.

The V call is TRBV5-4, the J call TRBJ2-5; TRBD2 might be the D (6 bases). V shed 0 bases and J shed 4 bases, with 13 bases lying between them. CDR1 SGHNT and CDR2 YYREEE come from the germline V gene (reference sequence). The CDR3 runs to 15 residues. CDR3 in amino acids: CASSLAAGRGETQYF. The CDR3 DNA is TGTGCCAGCAGCTTGGCGGCGGGGCGCGGAGAGACCCAGTACTTC.

The chain combines TRBV28 with TRBJ2-2, with D possibly being TRBD2 (6 bases). Germline CDR1 is MDHEN and CDR2 is SYDVKM. CDR3 size: 15 residues. Trimming took 8 bases from V and 6 from J, leaving 19 bases between them. CDR3 sequence reads: CASQLAGSLAGELFF. CDR3 sequence (DNA): TGTGCCAGCCAGTTGGCGGGAAGTTTGGCCGGGGAGCTGTTTTTT.

The J gene is TRBJ2-1, the V gene TRBV29-1; TRBD2 agrees at 9 bases. Germline CDR1 SQVTM, CDR2 ANQGSEA. The CDR3 is 12 amino acids. CDR3 coding DNA: TGCAGTTGGGGACTAGCAAGTAATGAGCAGTTCTTC. Residues: CSWGLASNEQFF.